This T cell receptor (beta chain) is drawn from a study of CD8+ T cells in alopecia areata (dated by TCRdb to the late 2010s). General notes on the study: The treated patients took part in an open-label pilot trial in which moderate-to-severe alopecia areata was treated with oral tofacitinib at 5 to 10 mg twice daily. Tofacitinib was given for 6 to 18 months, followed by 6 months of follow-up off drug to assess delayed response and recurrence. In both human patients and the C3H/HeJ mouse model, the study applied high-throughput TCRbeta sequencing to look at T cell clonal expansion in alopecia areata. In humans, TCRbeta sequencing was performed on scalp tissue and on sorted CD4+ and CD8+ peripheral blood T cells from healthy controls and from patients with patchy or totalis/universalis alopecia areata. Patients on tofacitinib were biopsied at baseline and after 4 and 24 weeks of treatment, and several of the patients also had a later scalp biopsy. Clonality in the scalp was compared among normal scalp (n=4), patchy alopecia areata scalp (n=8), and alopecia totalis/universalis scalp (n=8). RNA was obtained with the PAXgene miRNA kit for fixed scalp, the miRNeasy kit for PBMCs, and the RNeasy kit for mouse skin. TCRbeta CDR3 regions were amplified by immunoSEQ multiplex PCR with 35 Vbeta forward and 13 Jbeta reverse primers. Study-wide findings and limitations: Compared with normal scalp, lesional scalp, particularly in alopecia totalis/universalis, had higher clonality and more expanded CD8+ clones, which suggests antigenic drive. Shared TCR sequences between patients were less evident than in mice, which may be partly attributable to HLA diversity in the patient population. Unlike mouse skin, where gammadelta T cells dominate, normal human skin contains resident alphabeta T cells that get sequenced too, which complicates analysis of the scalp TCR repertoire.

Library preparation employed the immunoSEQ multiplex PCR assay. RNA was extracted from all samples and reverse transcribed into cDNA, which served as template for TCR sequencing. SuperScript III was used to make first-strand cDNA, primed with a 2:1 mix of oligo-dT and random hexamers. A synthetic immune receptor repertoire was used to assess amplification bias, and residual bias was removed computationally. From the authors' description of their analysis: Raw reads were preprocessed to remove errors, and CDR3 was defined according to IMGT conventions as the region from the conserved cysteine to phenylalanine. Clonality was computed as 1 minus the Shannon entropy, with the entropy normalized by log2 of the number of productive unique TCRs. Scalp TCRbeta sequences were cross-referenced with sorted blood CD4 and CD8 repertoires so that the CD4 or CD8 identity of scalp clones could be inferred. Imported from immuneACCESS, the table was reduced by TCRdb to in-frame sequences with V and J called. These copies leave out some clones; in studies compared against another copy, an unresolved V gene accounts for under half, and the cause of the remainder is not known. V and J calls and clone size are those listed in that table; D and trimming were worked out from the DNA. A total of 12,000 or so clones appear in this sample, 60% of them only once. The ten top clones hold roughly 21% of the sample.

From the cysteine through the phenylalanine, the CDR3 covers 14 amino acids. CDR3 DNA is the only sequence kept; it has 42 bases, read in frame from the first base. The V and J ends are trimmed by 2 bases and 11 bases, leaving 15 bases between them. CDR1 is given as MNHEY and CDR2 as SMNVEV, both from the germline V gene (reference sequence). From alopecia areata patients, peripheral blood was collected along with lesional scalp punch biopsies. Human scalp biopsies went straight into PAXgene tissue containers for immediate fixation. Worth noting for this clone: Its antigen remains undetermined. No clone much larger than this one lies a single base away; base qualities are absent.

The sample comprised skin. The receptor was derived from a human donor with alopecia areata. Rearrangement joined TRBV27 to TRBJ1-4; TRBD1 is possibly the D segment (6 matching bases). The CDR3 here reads CASSLGGRPEKLFF. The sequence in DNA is TGTGCCAGCAGTTTAGGGGGCAGACCTGAGAAACTGTTTTTT.